This TCR beta chain was found in a study of shared clonotypes between healthy human individuals. The overall study: Each donor's CD4 naive and CD4 memory cells filled three plates apiece, CD8 naive two, and CD8 memory one.

Concerning this clone: Its antigen is currently unknown.

As processed by the authors: Filtering differed, since immunoSEQ gave only junction sequences and no quality scores. Profiling relied on immunoSEQ multiplex PCR, and the TCRdb table lists in-frame clones only, not all of them. V, J and clone size were drawn from that table, and D and trimming were deduced from the DNA. This sample has approximately 2.4 million clones; around 95% occur once, and the top ten carry more than 0.1%. This CDR3 has 15 residues. CDR1 and CDR2 (germline): MNHNY, SVGAGI (reference sequence). Trimming at V came to 3 bases and at J to 4 bases, leaving 6 bases not matched to a gene. Study-wide findings and caveats: The low donor count limited represented genetic and exposure-history diversity.

This clonotype was obtained from a young man in good health. The chain recombines TRBV6-6 with TRBJ1-3; 7 nucleotides match TRBD1. Source material: naive CD4+ T cells sorted from blood. Subset reported: CD45RA+ positively selected. The CDR3, as DNA: TGTGCCAGCAGTTATGATAGGGGGCTCGGAAACACCATATATTTT. Translated, it gives CASSYDRGLGNTIYF.